Listed here is a single T cell receptor (beta chain). Its antigen remains unidentified. The investigators reverse transcribed all of the isolated RNA, so they sequenced expressed TCRB transcripts. This table comes from immunoSEQ multiplex PCR, and its TCRdb copy is limited to in-frame clones, with some not included. The table lists hundreds of thousands of clones, roughly 15% of them singletons, with under 0.095% in the top ten. This sample is part of a study of beta chain features in type 1 diabetes. Overall study results and limits: Still unanswered here is whether HLA type influences TCRB rearrangement. In every one of the four CD4+ subsets, TCRB CDR3s were moderately but significantly shorter in Type 1 diabetes patients.

This CDR3 has 17 residues. Germline V gene lookup returns CDR1 GTSNPN and CDR2 SVGIG (reference sequence). Deletions cut 1 base from V and 2 bases from J, with 18 bases between. The chain combines TRBV30 with TRBJ2-1; the D is unclear. Sequencing was done on a sample of naive CD4+ T cells from blood. The clonotype was recovered from a man younger than 35 in good health. CDR3 nucleotides: TGTGCCTGGAGTGCGGAAAAAGAAGAGCGACCCTACAATGAGCAGTTCTTC. Protein product: CAWSAEKEERPYNEQFF.